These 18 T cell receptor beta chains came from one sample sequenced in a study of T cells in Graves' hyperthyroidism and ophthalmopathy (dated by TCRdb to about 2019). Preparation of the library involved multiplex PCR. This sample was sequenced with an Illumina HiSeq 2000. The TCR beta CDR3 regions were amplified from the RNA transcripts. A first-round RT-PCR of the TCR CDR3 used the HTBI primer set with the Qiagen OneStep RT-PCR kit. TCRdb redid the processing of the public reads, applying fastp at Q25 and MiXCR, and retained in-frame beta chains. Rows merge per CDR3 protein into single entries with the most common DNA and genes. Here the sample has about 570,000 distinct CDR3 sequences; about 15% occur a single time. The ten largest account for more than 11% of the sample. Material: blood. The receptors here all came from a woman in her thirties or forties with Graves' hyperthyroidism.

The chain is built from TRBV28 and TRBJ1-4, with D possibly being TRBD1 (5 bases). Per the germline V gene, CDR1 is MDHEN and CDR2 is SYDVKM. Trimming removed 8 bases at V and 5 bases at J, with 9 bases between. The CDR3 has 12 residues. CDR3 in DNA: TGTGCCAGCGTGGCAGGGAATGAAAAACTGTTTTTT. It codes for CASVAGNEKLFF.

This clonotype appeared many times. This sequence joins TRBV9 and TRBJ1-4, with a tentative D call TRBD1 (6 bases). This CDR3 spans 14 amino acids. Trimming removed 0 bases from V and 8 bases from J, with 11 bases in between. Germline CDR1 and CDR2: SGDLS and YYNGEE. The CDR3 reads CASSVEQGAEKLFF. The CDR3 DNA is TGTGCCAGCAGCGTAGAACAGGGAGCCGAAAAACTGTTTTTT.

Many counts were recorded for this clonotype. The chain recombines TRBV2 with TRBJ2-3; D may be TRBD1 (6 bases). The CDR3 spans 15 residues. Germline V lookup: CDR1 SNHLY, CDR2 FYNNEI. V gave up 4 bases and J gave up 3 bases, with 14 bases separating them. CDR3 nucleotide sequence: TGTGCCAGCAGTGTTCGGACAGCGGCTACAGATACGCAGTATTTT. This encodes CASSVRTAATDTQYF.

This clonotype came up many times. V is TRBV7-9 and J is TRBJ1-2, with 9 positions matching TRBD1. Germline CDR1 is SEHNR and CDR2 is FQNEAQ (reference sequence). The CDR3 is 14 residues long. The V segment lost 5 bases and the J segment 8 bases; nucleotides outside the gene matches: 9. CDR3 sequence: CASSMGQGERGYTF. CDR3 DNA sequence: TGTGCCAGCAGCATGGGACAGGGCGAACGAGGCTACACCTTC.

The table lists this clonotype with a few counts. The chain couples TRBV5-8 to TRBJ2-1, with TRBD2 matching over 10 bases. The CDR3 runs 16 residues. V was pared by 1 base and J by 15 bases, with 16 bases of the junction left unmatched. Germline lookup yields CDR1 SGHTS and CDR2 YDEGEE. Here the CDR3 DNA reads TGTGCCAGCAGCTTGAACTCCGGGACAGCTAGCGGGAGTCCGTTCTTC. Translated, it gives CASSLNSGTASGSPFF.

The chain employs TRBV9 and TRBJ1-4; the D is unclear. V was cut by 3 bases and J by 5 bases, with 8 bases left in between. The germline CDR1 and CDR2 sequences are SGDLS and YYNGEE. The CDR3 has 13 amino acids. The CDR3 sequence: CASSERVNEKLFF. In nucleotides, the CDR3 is TGTGCCAGCAGCGAACGGGTAAATGAAAAACTGTTTTTT.

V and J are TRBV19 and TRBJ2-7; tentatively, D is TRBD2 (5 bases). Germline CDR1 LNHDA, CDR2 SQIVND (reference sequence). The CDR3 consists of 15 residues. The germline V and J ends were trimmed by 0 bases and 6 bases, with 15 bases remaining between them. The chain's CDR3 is CASSIDPFGIGEQYF. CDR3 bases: TGTGCCAGTAGTATAGACCCCTTCGGGATCGGCGAGCAGTACTTC.

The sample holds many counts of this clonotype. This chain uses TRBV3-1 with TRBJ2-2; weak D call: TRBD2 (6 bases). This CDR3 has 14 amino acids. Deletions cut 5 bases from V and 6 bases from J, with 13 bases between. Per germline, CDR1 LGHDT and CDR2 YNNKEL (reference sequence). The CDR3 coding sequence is TGTGCCAGCAGCGCGGGACTGGAGGCCGGGGAGCTGTTTTTT. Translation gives CASSAGLEAGELFF.

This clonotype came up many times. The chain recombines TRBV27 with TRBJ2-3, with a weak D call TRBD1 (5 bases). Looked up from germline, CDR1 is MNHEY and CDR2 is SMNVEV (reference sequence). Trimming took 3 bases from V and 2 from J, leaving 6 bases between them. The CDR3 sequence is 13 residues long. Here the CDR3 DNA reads TGTGCCAGCAGTTTGACAGCCACAGATACGCAGTATTTT. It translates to CASSLTATDTQYF.

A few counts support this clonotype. The CDR3 reads CASSRALGDTQYF. The CDR3 region has the DNA TGTGCCAGCAGCCGGGCCCTGGGAGATACGCAGTATTTT. The V call is TRBV7-8, the J call TRBJ2-3; no definite D call. In germline, CDR1 is SGHVS, CDR2 FQNEAQ. The CDR3 is 13 residues long. Between the trimmed V and J ends, which lost 5 bases and 5 bases, there was a span of 11 bases.

CDR3 nucleotides: TGTGCCACCAGCGCCGTCCCCCGAACCTACGAGCAGTACTTC. Translating it yields CATSAVPRTYEQYF. V usage is TRBV15 and J usage is TRBJ2-7; unclear D gene. Trimming shortened V by 5 bases and J by 2 bases, and 13 bases separated the two germline ends. This CDR3 contains 14 residues. Looked up from germline, CDR1 is LNHNV and CDR2 is YYDKDF (reference sequence).

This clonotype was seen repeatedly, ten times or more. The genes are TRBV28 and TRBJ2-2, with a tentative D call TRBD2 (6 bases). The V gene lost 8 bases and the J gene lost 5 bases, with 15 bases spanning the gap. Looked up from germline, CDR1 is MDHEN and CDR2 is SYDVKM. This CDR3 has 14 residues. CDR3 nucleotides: TGTGCCAGCTTACGGGGGAGTCATACCGGGGAGCTGTTTTTT. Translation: CASLRGSHTGELFF.

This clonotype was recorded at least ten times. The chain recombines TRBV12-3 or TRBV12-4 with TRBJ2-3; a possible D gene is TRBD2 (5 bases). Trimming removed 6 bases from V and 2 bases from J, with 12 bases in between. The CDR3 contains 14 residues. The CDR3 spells CASRREQITDTQYF. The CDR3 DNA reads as TGTGCCAGCAGGAGGGAACAAATCACAGATACGCAGTATTTT.

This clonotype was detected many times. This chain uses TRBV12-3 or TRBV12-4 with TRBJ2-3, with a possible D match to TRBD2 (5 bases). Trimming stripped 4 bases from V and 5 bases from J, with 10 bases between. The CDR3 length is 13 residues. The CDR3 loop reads CASSSDWGDTQYF. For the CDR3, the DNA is TGTGCCAGCAGTTCGGACTGGGGAGATACGCAGTATTTT.

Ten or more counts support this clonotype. This CDR3 is CASSKPGHYDDEQFF. CDR3 coding DNA: TGTGCCAGCAGTAAGCCGGGTCACTATGACGATGAGCAGTTCTTC. The J gene is TRBJ2-1, the V gene TRBV6-2 or TRBV6-3, with D unresolved. Trimming took 5 bases from V and 8 from J, leaving 19 bases between them. The germline gives CDR1 MNHEY, CDR2 SVGEGT. This CDR3 has 15 residues.

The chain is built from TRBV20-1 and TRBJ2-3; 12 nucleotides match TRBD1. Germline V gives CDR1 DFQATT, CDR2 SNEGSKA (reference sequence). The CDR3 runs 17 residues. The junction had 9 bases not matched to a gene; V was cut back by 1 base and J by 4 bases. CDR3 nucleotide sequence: TGCAGTGCTAGAGCGATCCCGGGACAGGGGGCCGCAGATACGCAGTATTTT. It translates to CSARAIPGQGAADTQYF.

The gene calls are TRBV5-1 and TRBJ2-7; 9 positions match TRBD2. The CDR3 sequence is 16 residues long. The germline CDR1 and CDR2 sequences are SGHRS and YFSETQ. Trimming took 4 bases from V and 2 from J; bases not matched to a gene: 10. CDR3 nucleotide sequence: TGCGCCAGCAGCCCCTACTACATAGCGGGAGCCTACGAGCAGTACTTC. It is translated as CASSPYYIAGAYEQYF. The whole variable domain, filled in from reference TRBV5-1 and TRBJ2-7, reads KAGVTQTPRYLIKTRGQQVTLSCSPISGHRSVSWYQQTPGQGLQFLFEYFSETQRNKGNFPGRFSGRQFSNSRSEMNVSTLELGDSALYLCASSPYYIAGAYEQYFGPGTRLTVT.

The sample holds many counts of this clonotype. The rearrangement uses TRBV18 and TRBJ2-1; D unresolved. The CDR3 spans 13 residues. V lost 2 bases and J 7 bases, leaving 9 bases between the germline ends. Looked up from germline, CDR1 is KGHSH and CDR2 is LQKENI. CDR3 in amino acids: CASSPRRQNEQFF. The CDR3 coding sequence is TGTGCCAGCTCACCAAGAAGGCAAAATGAGCAGTTCTTC.